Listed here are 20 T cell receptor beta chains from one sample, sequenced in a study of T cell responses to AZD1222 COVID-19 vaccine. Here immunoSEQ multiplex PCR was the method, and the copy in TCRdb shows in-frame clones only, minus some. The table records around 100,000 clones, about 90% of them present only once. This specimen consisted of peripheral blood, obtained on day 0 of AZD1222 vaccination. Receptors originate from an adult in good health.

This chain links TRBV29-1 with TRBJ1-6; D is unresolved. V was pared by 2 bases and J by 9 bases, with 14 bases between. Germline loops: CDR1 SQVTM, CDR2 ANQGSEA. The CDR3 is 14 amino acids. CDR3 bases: TGCAGCGTTGAAAGTAAGGGTTTTGGTTCACCCCTCCACTTT. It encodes CSVESKGFGSPLHF.

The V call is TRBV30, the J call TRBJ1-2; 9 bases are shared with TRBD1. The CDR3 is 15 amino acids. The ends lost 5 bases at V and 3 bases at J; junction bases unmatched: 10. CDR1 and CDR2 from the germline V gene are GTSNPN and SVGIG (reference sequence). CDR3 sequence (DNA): TGTGCCTGGGACCTGGGGGACAGGGCTGACTATGGCTACACCTTC. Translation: CAWDLGDRADYGYTF.

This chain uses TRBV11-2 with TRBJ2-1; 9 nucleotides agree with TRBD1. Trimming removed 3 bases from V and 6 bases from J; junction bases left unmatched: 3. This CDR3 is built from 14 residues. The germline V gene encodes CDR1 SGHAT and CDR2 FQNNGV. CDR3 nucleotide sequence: TGTGCCAGCAGCTTGTGGGACAGGGCCAATGAGCAGTTCTTC. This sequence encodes CASSLWDRANEQFF.

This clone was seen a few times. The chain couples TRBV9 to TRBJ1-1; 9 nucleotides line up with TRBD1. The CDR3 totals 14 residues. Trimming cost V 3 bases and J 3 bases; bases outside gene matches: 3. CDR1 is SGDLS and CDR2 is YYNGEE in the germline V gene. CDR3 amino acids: CASSDGTGYTEAFF. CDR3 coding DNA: TGTGCCAGCAGCGACGGGACAGGGTACACTGAAGCTTTCTTT.

As DNA, the CDR3 is TGCGCCAGCAGCCAAGTAGGGGGTGAAAAACTGTTTTTT. It yields the protein CASSQVGGEKLFF. The chain has TRBV4-3 and TRBJ1-4; D may be TRBD1 (6 bases). CDR3 length: 13 amino acids. Germline V gene sequence: CDR1 LGHNA, CDR2 YSLEER. V lost 1 base and J lost 7, with 7 bases in between.

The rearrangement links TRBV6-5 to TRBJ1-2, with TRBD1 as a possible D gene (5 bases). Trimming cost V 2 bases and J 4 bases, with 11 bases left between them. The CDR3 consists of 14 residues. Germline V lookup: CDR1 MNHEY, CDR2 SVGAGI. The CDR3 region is CASSYRGTIYGYTF. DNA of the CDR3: TGTGCCAGCAGTTACCGGGGGACTATCTATGGCTACACCTTC.

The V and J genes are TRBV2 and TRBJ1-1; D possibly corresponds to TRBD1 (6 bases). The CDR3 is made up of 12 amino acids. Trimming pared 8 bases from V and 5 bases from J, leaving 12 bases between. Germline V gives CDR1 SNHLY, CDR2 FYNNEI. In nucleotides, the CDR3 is TGTGCCAGCTCGCGGGGGCGGACTGAAGCTTTCTTT. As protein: CASSRGRTEAFF.

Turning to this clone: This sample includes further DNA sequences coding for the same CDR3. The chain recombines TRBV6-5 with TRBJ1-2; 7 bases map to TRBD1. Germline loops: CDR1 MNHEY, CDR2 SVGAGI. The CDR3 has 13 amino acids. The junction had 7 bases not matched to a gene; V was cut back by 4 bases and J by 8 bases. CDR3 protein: CASSLLGGSGYTF. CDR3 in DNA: TGTGCCAGCAGTTTATTAGGGGGCAGCGGCTACACCTTC.

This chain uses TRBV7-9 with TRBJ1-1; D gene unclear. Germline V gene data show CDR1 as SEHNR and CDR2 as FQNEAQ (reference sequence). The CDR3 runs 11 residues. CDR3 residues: CATSMNTEAFF. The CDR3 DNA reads TGTGCTACCTCGATGAACACTGAAGCTTTCTTT.

The CDR3 bases are TGTGCCTGGAGCCCAGGACAGGGTCGGACAGATACGCAGTATTTT. Translating gives CAWSPGQGRTDTQYF. V gene TRBV30 combines with J gene TRBJ2-3, with TRBD1 matching over 8 bases. The CDR3 totals 15 residues. Germline loops: CDR1 GTSNPN, CDR2 SVGIG (reference sequence). V was clipped by 3 bases and J by 3 bases; unmatched bases: 8.

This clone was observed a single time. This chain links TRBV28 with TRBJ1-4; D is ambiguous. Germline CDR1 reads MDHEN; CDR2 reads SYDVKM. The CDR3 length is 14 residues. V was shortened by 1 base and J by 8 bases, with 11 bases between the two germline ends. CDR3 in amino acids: CASSLLAPGEKLFF. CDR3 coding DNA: TGTGCCAGCAGTTTATTAGCCCCGGGAGAAAAACTGTTTTTT.

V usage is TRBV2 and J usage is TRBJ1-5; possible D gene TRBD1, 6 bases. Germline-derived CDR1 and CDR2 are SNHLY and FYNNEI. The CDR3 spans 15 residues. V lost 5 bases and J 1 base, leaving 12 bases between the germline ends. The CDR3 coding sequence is TGTGCCAGCAGTAAGCGGGGGCAGAGCAATCAGCCCCAGCATTTT. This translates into CASSKRGQSNQPQHF. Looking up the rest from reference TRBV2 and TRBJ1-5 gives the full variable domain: EPEVTQTPSHQVTQMGQEVILRCVPISNHLYFYWYRQILGQKVEFLVSFYNNEISEKSEIFDDQFSVERPDGSNFTLKIRSTKLEDSAMYFCASSKRGQSNQPQHFGDGTRLSIL.

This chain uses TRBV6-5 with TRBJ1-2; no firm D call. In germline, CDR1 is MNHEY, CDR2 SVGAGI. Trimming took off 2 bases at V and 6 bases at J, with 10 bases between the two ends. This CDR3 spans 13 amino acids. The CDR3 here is CASSYAPRNGYTF. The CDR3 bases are TGTGCCAGCAGTTACGCGCCCCGGAATGGCTACACCTTC.

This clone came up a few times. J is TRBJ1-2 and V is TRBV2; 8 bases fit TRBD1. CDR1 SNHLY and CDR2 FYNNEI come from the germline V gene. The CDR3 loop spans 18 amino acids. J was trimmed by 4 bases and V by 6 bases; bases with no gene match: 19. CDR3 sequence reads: CASSERQGALGGSYGYTF. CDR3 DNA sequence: TGTGCCAGCAGCGAGAGGCAGGGGGCCCTTGGAGGGTCCTATGGCTACACCTTC.

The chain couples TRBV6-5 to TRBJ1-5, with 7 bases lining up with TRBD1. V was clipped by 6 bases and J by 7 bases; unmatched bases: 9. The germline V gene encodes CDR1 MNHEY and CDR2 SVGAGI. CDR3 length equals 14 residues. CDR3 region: CASSADREVQPQHF. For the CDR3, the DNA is TGTGCCAGCAGCGCTGACAGGGAGGTCCAGCCCCAGCATTTT.

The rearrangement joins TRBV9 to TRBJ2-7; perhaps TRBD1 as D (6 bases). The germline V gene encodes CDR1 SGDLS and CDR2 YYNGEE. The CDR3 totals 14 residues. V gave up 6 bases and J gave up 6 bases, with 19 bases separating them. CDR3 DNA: TGTGCCAGCACCCCCAGGGGCGATTCCCGCGAGCAGTACTTC. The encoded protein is CASTPRGDSREQYF. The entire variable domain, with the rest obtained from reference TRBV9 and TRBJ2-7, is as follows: DSGVTQTPKHLITATGQRVTLRCSPRSGDLSVYWYQQSLDQGLQFLIQYYNGEERAKGNILERFSAQQFPDLHSELNLSSLELGDSALYFCASTPRGDSREQYFGPGTRLTVT.

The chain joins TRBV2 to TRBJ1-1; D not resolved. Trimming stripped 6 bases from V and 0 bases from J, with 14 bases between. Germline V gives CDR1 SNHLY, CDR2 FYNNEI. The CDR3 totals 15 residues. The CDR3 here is CASRGALVMNTEAFF. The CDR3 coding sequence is TGTGCCAGCAGGGGAGCGCTGGTCATGAACACTGAAGCTTTCTTT.

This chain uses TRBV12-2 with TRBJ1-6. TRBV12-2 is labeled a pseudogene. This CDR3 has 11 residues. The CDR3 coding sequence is TGTGCAAGTCCCCGAAGCTCACCCCTCCACTTT. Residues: CASPRSSPLHF.

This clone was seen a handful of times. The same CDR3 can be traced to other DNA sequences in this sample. The DNA for the CDR3 is TGTGCCAGCAGTTTTACTGGAAACACCATATATTTT. Protein product: CASSFTGNTIYF. The V and J genes are TRBV12-3 or TRBV12-4 and TRBJ1-3; D is unclear. The CDR3 consists of 12 residues. V was shortened by 3 bases and J by 2 bases, with 2 bases between the two germline ends.

The CDR3 DNA reads TGTGCCAGCAGCGTAGCAGGGGGCCCTTTTGGAGAGCAGTTCTTC. Translation: CASSVAGGPFGEQFF. The V gene is TRBV9, the J gene TRBJ2-1; 8 bases fit TRBD1. Germline CDR1 is SGDLS and CDR2 is YYNGEE. After removal of 0 bases from V and 10 bases from J, the junction contained 9 bases not matched to a gene. The CDR3 has 15 residues.